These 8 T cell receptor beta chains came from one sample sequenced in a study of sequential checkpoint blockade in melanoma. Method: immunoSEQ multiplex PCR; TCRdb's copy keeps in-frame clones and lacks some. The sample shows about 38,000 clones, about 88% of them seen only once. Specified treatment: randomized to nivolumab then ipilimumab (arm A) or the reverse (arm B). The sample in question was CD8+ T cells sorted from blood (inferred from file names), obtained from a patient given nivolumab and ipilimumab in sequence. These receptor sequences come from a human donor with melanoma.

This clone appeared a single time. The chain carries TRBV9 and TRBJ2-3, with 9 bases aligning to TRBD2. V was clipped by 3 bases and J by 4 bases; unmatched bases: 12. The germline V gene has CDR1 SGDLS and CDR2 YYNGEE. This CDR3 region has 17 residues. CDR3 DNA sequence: TGTGCCAGCAGCGGAGGGGTTAGCGGGAGTGGGGCAGATACGCAGTATTTT. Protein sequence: CASSGGVSGSGADTQYF.

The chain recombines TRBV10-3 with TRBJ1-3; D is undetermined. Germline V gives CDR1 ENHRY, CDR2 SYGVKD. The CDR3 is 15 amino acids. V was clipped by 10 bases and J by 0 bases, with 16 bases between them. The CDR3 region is CATKPVASSGNTIYF. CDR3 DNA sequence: TGTGCCACGAAGCCGGTCGCAAGCTCTGGAAACACCATATATTTT.

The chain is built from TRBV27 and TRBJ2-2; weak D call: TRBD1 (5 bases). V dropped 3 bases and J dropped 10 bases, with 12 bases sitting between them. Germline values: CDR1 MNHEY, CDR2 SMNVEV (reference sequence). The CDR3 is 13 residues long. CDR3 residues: CASSFGQGLELFF. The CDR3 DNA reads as TGTGCCAGCAGTTTCGGTCAGGGCTTGGAGCTGTTTTTT.

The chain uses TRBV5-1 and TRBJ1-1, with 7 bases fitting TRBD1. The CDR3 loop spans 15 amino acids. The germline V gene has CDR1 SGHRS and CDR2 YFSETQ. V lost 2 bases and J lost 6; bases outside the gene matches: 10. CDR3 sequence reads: CASSFIKQGSPEAFF. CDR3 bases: TGCGCCAGCAGCTTTATAAAACAGGGGAGTCCTGAAGCTTTCTTT.

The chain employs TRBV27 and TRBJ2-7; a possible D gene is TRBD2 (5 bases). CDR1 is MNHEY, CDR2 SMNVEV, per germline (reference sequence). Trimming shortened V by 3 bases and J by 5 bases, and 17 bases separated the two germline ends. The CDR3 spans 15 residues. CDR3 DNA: TGTGCCAGCAGTTTGACGGGAAGGTTGGGCGACGAGCAGTACTTC. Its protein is CASSLTGRLGDEQYF.

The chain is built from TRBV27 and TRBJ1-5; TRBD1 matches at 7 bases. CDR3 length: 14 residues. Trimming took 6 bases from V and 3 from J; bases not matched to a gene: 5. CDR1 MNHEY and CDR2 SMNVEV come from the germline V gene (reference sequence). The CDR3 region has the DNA TGTGCCAGCAGCCACAGGGGAGCCAATCAGCCCCAGCATTTT. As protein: CASSHRGANQPQHF.

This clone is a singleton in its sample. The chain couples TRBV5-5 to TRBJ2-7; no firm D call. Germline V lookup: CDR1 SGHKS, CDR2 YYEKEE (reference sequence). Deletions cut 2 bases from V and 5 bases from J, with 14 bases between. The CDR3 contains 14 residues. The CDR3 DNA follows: TGTGCCAGCAGCTTAGAAGTCGGTCTCGACGAGCAGTACTTC. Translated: CASSLEVGLDEQYF. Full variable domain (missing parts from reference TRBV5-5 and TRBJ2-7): DAGVTQSPTHLIKTRGQQVTLRCSPISGHKSVSWYQQVLGQGPQFIFQYYEKEERGRGNFPDRFSARQFPNYSSELNVNALLLGDSALYLCASSLEVGLDEQYFGPGTRLTVT.

The CDR3 reads CASSPRDRELNTEAFF. CDR3 DNA sequence: TGTGCCAGCAGCCCCCGGGACAGGGAGCTAAACACTGAAGCTTTCTTT. The rearrangement uses TRBV9 and TRBJ1-1; 9 bases are a match to TRBD1. Germline V gene lookup returns CDR1 SGDLS and CDR2 YYNGEE. Trimming at V came to 4 bases and at J to 2 bases, leaving 9 bases not matched to a gene. The CDR3 runs to 16 residues.